The 32 T cell receptor beta chains listed next were all sequenced from one sample in a study of blood T cell repertoires in COVID-19. Some clones are missing from TCRdb's copy, which holds only in-frame ones; the method was immunoSEQ multiplex PCR. Counted here are 70,000 or so clones, 75% to 90% occurring once; the ten biggest clones make up about a third. What was sequenced was peripheral blood. The receptor source for this set is a woman at least 80 years old with active or convalescent COVID-19.

The chain has TRBV9 and TRBJ2-2; possible D gene TRBD2, 6 bases. Germline V CDR1 and CDR2: SGDLS, YYNGEE. V lost 0 bases, J lost 6 bases, and 9 bases lay in between. The CDR3 runs to 14 residues. CDR3 loop: CASSVVAVAGELFF. In DNA, the CDR3 is TGTGCCAGCAGCGTAGTAGCGGTCGCCGGGGAGCTGTTTTTT.

The genes are TRBV7-9 and TRBJ1-1; a possible D gene is TRBD1 (5 bases). V lost 5 bases to trimming and J lost 8 bases, with 9 bases between them. This CDR3 has 11 residues. Germline assignment: CDR1 SEHNR and CDR2 FQNEAQ (reference sequence). CDR3 in amino acids: CASSITGEAFF. DNA of the CDR3: TGTGCCAGCAGCATCACAGGAGAAGCTTTCTTT.

This sequence joins TRBV5-4 and TRBJ2-6; D is uncertain. CDR1 and CDR2 (germline): SGHNT, YYREEE (reference sequence). The CDR3 has 18 residues. The V end lost 4 bases, the J end lost 0 bases, and 17 bases lay between the germline ends. In DNA, the CDR3 is TGTGCCAGCAGCCTGGAAGGCAGGCTTGACTCTGGGGCCAACGTCCTGACTTTC. Amino acid sequence: CASSLEGRLDSGANVLTF.

The rearrangement joins TRBV20-1 to TRBJ1-2; D unclear. Germline assignment: CDR1 DFQATT and CDR2 SNEGSKA (reference sequence). This CDR3 is built from 16 residues. Trimming took 3 bases from V and 4 from J, leaving 21 bases between them. For the CDR3, the DNA is TGCAGTGCTAGTGGTCAAGGTCTTAACCTAGGCTATGGCTACACCTTC. This translates into CSASGQGLNLGYGYTF.

The J gene is TRBJ2-5, the V gene TRBV7-9; no clear D gene. The CDR3 has 14 residues. V dropped 2 bases and J dropped 2 bases, with 9 bases sitting between them. Germline lookup yields CDR1 SEHNR and CDR2 FQNEAQ (reference sequence). The CDR3 region is CASSLTNRQETQYF. For the CDR3, the DNA is TGTGCCAGCAGCTTAACGAACAGACAAGAGACCCAGTACTTC.

The chain links TRBV21-1 to TRBJ2-4; TRBD2, the table's D call, was not compared with the DNA. TRBV21-1 is a pseudogene locus. The CDR3 has 20 residues. CDR3 region: CASSKGWGAGGVWNVGIQYF. The CDR3, as DNA: TGTGCCAGCAGCAAAGGGTGGGGAGCGGGGGGCGTTTGGAACGTCGGGATTCAGTACTTC.

The rearrangement joins TRBV7-2 to TRBJ1-3; 12 positions match TRBD1. The CDR3 extends over 17 amino acids. After removal of 0 bases from V and 5 bases from J, the junction contained 5 bases not matched to a gene. Germline loops: CDR1 SGHTA, CDR2 FQGNSA. The DNA for the CDR3 is TGTGCCAGCAGCTTAGCGGCGGGACAGGGGGCCCGAAACACCATATATTTT. Translation gives CASSLAAGQGARNTIYF.

This sequence joins TRBV15 and TRBJ1-5; D gene ambiguous. There are 13 residues in the CDR3. From germline, CDR1 is LNHNV and CDR2 YYDKDF (reference sequence). V shed 0 bases and J shed 4 bases, with 4 bases lying between them. Here the CDR3 reads CATSRDLNQPQHF. In DNA form, the CDR3 reads TGTGCCACCAGCAGAGATCTTAATCAGCCCCAGCATTTT.

This sequence joins TRBV11-2 and TRBJ2-5, with 7 bases identical to TRBD1. The CDR3 is made up of 14 amino acids. Germline trimming cut 5 bases from V and 2 bases from J; bases unmatched to any gene: 5. Germline V gene sequence: CDR1 SGHAT, CDR2 FQNNGV. The DNA for the CDR3 is TGTGCCAGCAGCCATTCGGGACAGCAAGAGACCCAGTACTTC. Amino acids: CASSHSGQQETQYF.

V and J are TRBV6-5 and TRBJ1-1; D ambiguous. The CDR3 consists of 13 residues. Germline-derived CDR1 and CDR2 are MNHEY and SVGAGI. Trimming shortened V by 6 bases and J by 3 bases, and 11 bases separated the two germline ends. The CDR3 bases are TGTGCCAGCAGCCCCAGAGGTGACACTGAAGCTTTCTTT. Its protein is CASSPRGDTEAFF.

This clone was observed a single time. A junction end diverges from the germline sequence, so it may reflect a read error. The CDR3 here is CASSLAPAGALNGQFF. In DNA form, the CDR3 reads TGTGCCAGCAGCTTAGCGCCAGCGGGGGCCCTCAATGGGCAGTTCTTC. The rearrangement links TRBV7-2 to TRBJ2-1; TRBD2 agrees at 8 bases. Germline V lookup: CDR1 SGHTA, CDR2 FQGNSA. This CDR3 region has 16 residues.

Only a few counts were recorded for this clone. In nucleotides, the CDR3 is TGCGCCAGCAGTTCGGCAGGCACCACTGAAGCTTTCTTT. Its translation: CASSSAGTTEAFF. The V gene is TRBV10-1, the J gene TRBJ1-1; D not resolved. This CDR3 has 13 amino acids. Trimming took off 5 bases at V and 4 bases at J, with 11 bases between the two ends. Germline CDR1 reads WNHNN; CDR2 reads SYGVQD (reference sequence).

V gene TRBV7-9 combines with J gene TRBJ1-3, with D possibly TRBD1 on 5 matching bases. The CDR3 has 16 residues. V lost 0 bases and J 0 bases, leaving 9 bases between the germline ends. Germline lookup yields CDR1 SEHNR and CDR2 FQNEAQ (reference sequence). This CDR3 reads CASSLAGVGSGNTIYF. CDR3 coding DNA: TGTGCCAGCAGCTTAGCAGGGGTTGGCTCTGGAAACACCATATATTTT. Full variable domain (remainder filled in from reference TRBV7-9 and TRBJ1-3): DTGVSQNPRHKITKRGQNVTFRCDPISEHNRLYWYRQTLGQGPEFLTYFQNEAQLEKSRLLSDRFSAERPKGSFSTLEIQRTEQGDSAMYLCASSLAGVGSGNTIYFGEGSWLTVV.

The chain is built from TRBV2 and TRBJ2-3, with 10 bases fitting TRBD2. Germline assignment: CDR1 SNHLY and CDR2 FYNNEI. The CDR3 sequence is 15 residues long. Unmatched junction bases numbered 5, after V lost 7 bases and J lost 1 base. The CDR3 is CASTWLAGGTDTQYF. CDR3 nucleotides: TGTGCCAGCACATGGCTAGCGGGGGGCACAGATACGCAGTATTTT.

The chain has TRBV7-6 and TRBJ1-1, with unresolved D. Trimming took off 1 base at V and 2 bases at J, with 8 bases between the two ends. The germline V gene has CDR1 SGHVS and CDR2 FNYEAQ. The CDR3 sequence is 14 residues long. The CDR3 sequence: CASSLVSVNTEAFF. CDR3 coding DNA: TGTGCCAGCAGCTTAGTGTCCGTTAACACTGAAGCTTTCTTT.

V is TRBV6-2 or TRBV6-3 and J is TRBJ1-5, with a weak D call TRBD1 (5 bases). Germline CDR1 and CDR2: MNHEY and SVGEGT. Trimming shortened V by 2 bases and J by 5 bases, and 25 bases separated the two germline ends. CDR3 length: 19 residues. The CDR3, as DNA: TGTGCCAGCAGTTACACAATTGGCCCCACCGCGAGGGACTATCAGCCCCAGCATTTT. This codes for CASSYTIGPTARDYQPQHF.

This sequence joins TRBV4-1 and TRBJ2-1, with 10 bases aligning to TRBD1. The CDR3 covers 16 residues. The V and J ends lost 4 bases and 2 bases, in that order; junction bases with no gene match: 5. Per the germline V gene, CDR1 is MGHRA and CDR2 is YSYEKL. CDR3 amino acids: CASSRDRGPTYNEQFF. The CDR3 nucleotides are TGCGCCAGCAGCCGGGACAGGGGCCCAACCTACAATGAGCAGTTCTTC.

The chain joins TRBV14 to TRBJ1-3; 8 positions match TRBD1. CDR1 SGHDN and CDR2 FVKESK come from the germline V gene. With V trimmed by 4 bases and J by 8 bases, 7 bases remained unmatched. This CDR3 spans 14 amino acids. For the CDR3, the DNA is TGTGCCAGCAGCCCGCTGGACAGGGCACACACCATATATTTT. This encodes CASSPLDRAHTIYF.

The chain recombines TRBV12-5 with TRBJ1-6, with a tentative D call TRBD1 (5 bases). Germline assignment: CDR1 LGHNT and CDR2 FRNRAP. The CDR3 length is 13 residues. Trimming removed 9 bases at V and 9 bases at J, with 15 bases between. CDR3 nucleotides: TGTGCTAGGTGGGGGGTTCGCGGTTCACCCCTCCACTTT. Protein product: CARWGVRGSPLHF.

The gene calls are TRBV4-1 and TRBJ2-3; D ambiguous. The germline CDR1 and CDR2 sequences are MGHRA and YSYEKL. The CDR3 has 13 residues. The V and J ends lost 0 bases and 3 bases respectively, with 4 bases between them. CDR3 DNA: TGCGCCAGCAGCCAAGATCCTACAGATACGCAGTATTTT. Translated, it gives CASSQDPTDTQYF.

The chain is built from TRBV19 and TRBJ1-6; D unresolved. The germline V gene encodes CDR1 LNHDA and CDR2 SQIVND (reference sequence). This CDR3 is 16 amino acids long. V was pared by 2 bases and J by 0 bases, with 8 bases between. The CDR3 DNA follows: TGTGCCAGTAGTATACTTTTGAGCTCCTATAATTCACCCCTCCACTTT. It translates to CASSILLSSYNSPLHF. The variable domain in full, with the rest retrieved from reference TRBV19 and TRBJ1-6, is DGGITQSPKYLFRKEGQNVTLSCEQNLNHDAMYWYRQDPGQGLRLIYYSQIVNDFQKGDIAEGYSVSREKKESFPLTVTSAQKNPTAFYLCASSILLSSYNSPLHFGNGTRLTVT.

V gene TRBV27 combines with J gene TRBJ2-7; D is possibly TRBD1 (5 bases). Trimming pared 5 bases from V and 6 bases from J, leaving 14 bases between. This CDR3 has 13 amino acids. The germline gives CDR1 MNHEY, CDR2 SMNVEV (reference sequence). CDR3: CASSPLQGSEQYF. The DNA for the CDR3 is TGTGCCAGCAGTCCACTCCAGGGAAGCGAGCAGTACTTC.

This clone was seen just once. The chain combines TRBV20-1 with TRBJ1-1, with D possibly TRBD1 on 5 matching bases. With 4 bases removed from V and 5 bases from J, the gap between germline ends came to 5 bases. In germline, CDR1 is DFQATT, CDR2 SNEGSKA (reference sequence). The CDR3 has 10 residues. The CDR3 DNA reads as TGCAGTGCTAAGGGGACTGAAGCTTTCTTT. Its protein product is CSAKGTEAFF.

The gene calls are TRBV6-2 or TRBV6-3 and TRBJ2-3; D is perhaps TRBD2 (5 bases). Trimming cost V 6 bases and J 2 bases, with 21 bases left between them. Germline values: CDR1 MNHEY, CDR2 SVGEGT. CDR3 length equals 17 residues. The CDR3 bases are TGTGCCAGCAGCACCCGACTACCCGATACTTCCACAGATACGCAGTATTTT. This translates into CASSTRLPDTSTDTQYF.

The rearrangement links TRBV5-4 to TRBJ1-2; 8 positions match TRBD1. The CDR3 has 15 amino acids. Germline assignment: CDR1 SGHNT and CDR2 YYREEE (reference sequence). The junction had 3 bases not matched to a gene; V was cut back by 2 bases and J by 0 bases. The CDR3 protein is CASSFIQGANYGYTF. The CDR3 nucleotides read TGTGCCAGCAGCTTCATACAGGGGGCTAACTATGGCTACACCTTC. The whole variable domain, remainder taken from reference TRBV5-4 and TRBJ1-2, is ETGVTQSPTHLIKTRGQQVTLRCSSQSGHNTVSWYQQALGQGPQFIFQYYREEENGRGNFPPRFSGLQFPNYSSELNVNALELDDSALYLCASSFIQGANYGYTFGSGTRLTVV.

This sequence joins TRBV19 and TRBJ1-2, with TRBD1 matching over 8 bases. The CDR3 contains 17 residues. The germline gives CDR1 LNHDA, CDR2 SQIVND (reference sequence). The J segment lost 5 bases and the V segment lost 4 bases, leaving 15 bases of the junction unmatched. The CDR3 DNA reads TGTGCCAGTAGTACAATCCTTCCGACAGGGGTGGGGTATGGCTACACCTTC. Its protein is CASSTILPTGVGYGYTF.

Details on this clone: Other nucleotide sequences from this sample produce the same CDR3. The chain links TRBV19 to TRBJ1-5; 11 bases line up with TRBD1. V shed 5 bases and J 4 bases; nucleotides not matched to a gene: 1. The CDR3 sequence is 14 residues long. The V gene's germline CDR1 is LNHDA and CDR2 SQIVND (reference sequence). Here the CDR3 DNA reads TGTGCCAGTAGTGGGACAGGGGGGAATCAGCCCCAGCATTTT. It specifies CASSGTGGNQPQHF.

J is TRBJ1-5 and V is TRBV30; D is uncertain. The length of the CDR3 is 13 residues. The germline gives CDR1 GTSNPN, CDR2 SVGIG (reference sequence). Trimming left V 2 bases short and J 2 bases short, with 7 bases between. The CDR3 reads CAWSTKGNQPQHF. In DNA form, the CDR3 reads TGTGCCTGGAGTACAAAAGGCAATCAGCCCCAGCATTTT. The whole variable domain, remainder taken from reference TRBV30 and TRBJ1-5, is SQTIHQWPATLVQPVGSPLSLECTVEGTSNPNLYWYRQAAGRGLQLLFYSVGIGQISSEVPQNLSASRPQDRQFILSSKKLLLSDSGFYLCAWSTKGNQPQHFGDGTRLSIL.

The chain joins TRBV29-1 to TRBJ1-5, with a possible D match to TRBD1 (5 bases). The germline V gene encodes CDR1 SQVTM and CDR2 ANQGSEA. The CDR3 contains 16 residues. Trimming pared 6 bases from V and 0 bases from J, leaving 18 bases between. The CDR3 loop is CSVANGGRYSNQPQHF. The CDR3 nucleotides read TGCAGCGTCGCAAACGGGGGACGGTATAGCAATCAGCCCCAGCATTTT.

CDR3 sequence reads: CASRGNFRELFF. As DNA, the CDR3 is TGTGCCAGCCGGGGAAACTTTAGGGAGCTGTTTTTT. This rearrangement joins TRBV6-5 to TRBJ2-2, with D maybe TRBD2 (5 bases). V was clipped by 8 bases and J by 9 bases, with 13 bases between them. This CDR3 contains 12 residues. CDR1 is MNHEY, CDR2 SVGAGI, per germline.

J is TRBJ2-5 and V is TRBV7-8; TRBD2 might be the D (5 bases). The CDR3 has 15 residues. The V and J ends lost 1 base and 5 bases respectively, with 14 bases between them. In germline, CDR1 is SGHVS, CDR2 FQNEAQ. The chain's CDR3 is CASSLVPGKEETQYF. The CDR3 DNA follows: TGTGCCAGCAGCTTAGTCCCCGGGAAGGAGGAGACCCAGTACTTC. Complete variable domain (other parts from reference TRBV7-8 and TRBJ2-5): GAGVSQSPRYKVAKRGQDVALRCDPISGHVSLFWYQQALGQGPEFLTYFQNEAQLDKSGLPSDRFFAERPEGSVSTLKIQRTQQEDSAVYLCASSLVPGKEETQYFGPGTRLLVL.

This chain connects TRBV7-2 to TRBJ2-4; TRBD2 might be the D (7 bases). From germline, CDR1 is SGHTA and CDR2 FQGNSA. The CDR3 runs 15 residues. The V and J ends lost 5 bases and 9 bases respectively, with 20 bases between them. Here the CDR3 DNA reads TGTGCCAGCAGCACTGGGACGAAACGGGGGGCCATTCAGTACTTC. Its protein product is CASSTGTKRGAIQYF.